This T cell receptor (beta chain) stems from a study of cytomegalovirus exposure and HLA in healthy donors (dated by TCRdb to 2016 to 2017). Broadly, across the study: In an earlier analysis of around 540 of the donors, about 260 Gb of sequence data and 120 million or so unique TCR beta sequences from about 179 million T cells were reported. In a later analysis, previously published TCR beta repertoires from 500 to 750 donors were re-analyzed and high-resolution HLA genotyping was added so that TCR occurrence patterns could be studied. The number of typed donors differed by locus: about 620-640 for A, B, C, DRB1 and DQB1; approximately 520 for DQA1; about 600 for DPA1; and about 450 for DPB1. An early release covering roughly 580 HLA-typed donors comprised about 290 gigabases of sequencing data and some 79 million unique TCR sequences. A later genetic analysis used genome-wide SNP genotypes for about 60% of the roughly 670 donors, treating that subset as a discovery cohort. Among almost 400 genotyped donors of the cohort, an average of approximately 240,000 unique TCR beta nucleotide sequences were sequenced per donor, roughly 18% of them non-productive. To decide whether each TCR beta V gene segment behaved as functional or pseudogenic, an earlier analysis of approximately 600 of the donors relied on high-throughput TCR beta sequencing. Of the roughly 420 genotyped donors, 65% to 90% were placed in the genetic ancestry cluster associated with self-reported Caucasian donors. Rather than using new phenotypic data, the later analysis identified candidate immune exposures from TCR beta sequences and from how often those sequences occurred across donors. HLA typing included class I and class II loci at four-digit resolution. To predict cytomegalovirus infection status, the study combined high-throughput TCR immunosequencing, statistical association of individual TCRs with disease status, and machine learning. All discovery cohort repertoires had been generated on a single sequencing platform. The study used immunosequencing to profile the T cell repertoires of approximately 640 subjects and linked those repertoires to cytomegalovirus serostatus. Along with the approximately 650-subject first cohort, a separate validation cohort of roughly 110 different subjects was used. The study aimed to test whether signatures of past pathogen exposure could be identified by cataloging public T cell receptors. A handful of DR-DQ haplotypes were treated as single units for association and clustering because of strong linkage in the cohort. Donor age, sex, ethnicity and CMV serostatus were compiled together with the repertoire data. What the research found in general, with its limitations: According to a later genetic analysis, donors in an Asian-associated ancestry cluster had fewer N-insertions in productive TCRs than the approximately 630-donor mean. The only immune exposure information available for the cohort was CMV serostatus. Because HLA typing was missing for some donors at each locus, association tests included only the typed subset. Strong co-occurrence of HLA alleles, especially DR and DQ, made assigning TCR associations to individual alleles difficult. While some public TCRs were present in many individuals, most TCR sequences turned up only very rarely across donors. According to the authors, the approach could potentially be generalized to other disease states and immunological phenotypes. Three of the identified cytomegalovirus-associated TCR beta chains were confirmed in vitro to be specific for cytomegalovirus antigens. In an earlier analysis of some 500 of the donors, most TCR beta V segments appeared in productive rearrangements about 90% or about 30% of the time, broadly matching IMGT annotations. Linkage disequilibrium might explain the correlated functional status among segregating V segments, but an unknown experimental factor could not be ruled out. A cluster of highly shared sequence variants was judged likely to be a technical artifact of the sequencing pipeline. Presence/absence analyses assumed roughly uniform sequencing depth across donors, an assumption that may not hold. Because counts were too low, more than 15 rarely observed V segments, including chromosome 9 orphons, were excluded from the earlier analysis of a few hundred of the donors. In a later analysis, TCR association rates were found to vary across HLA loci, with the most associated TCRs seen for DRB1 alleles and the fewest for HLA-C alleles. Only TCR beta chains were sequenced in this cohort, and the absence of alpha or paired-chain data limited detectable features. A later genetic analysis associated a missense DCLRE1C variant with V-gene and J-gene trimming of TCR beta chains, and an independent cohort replicated the association. In a later analysis, several top co-occurrence clusters were reported to appear linked to parvovirus B19, influenza, CMV and Epstein-Barr virus. In the study, about 150 TCR beta chains were listed as associated with cytomegalovirus. Compared with equally common non-associated chains, HLA-associated TCR beta chains in a later analysis were more clonally expanded and had lower generation probabilities. A later analysis found that most CMV-associated TCR beta chains appeared HLA-restricted, with HLA associations seemingly driven largely by CMV exposure. Some IMGT-functional V segments, including TRBV6-2 and TRBV6-3, could not be told apart with the 87-base-pair reads, so those segments were excluded. A further reported finding was that TCR beta sequences accurately predicted the HLA-A and HLA-B alleles for most subjects in the first cohort. In both the original and validation cohorts, the classifier was reported to diagnose cytomegalovirus status with high specificity and sensitivity. Specific HLA alleles were associated with 15,000 to 20,000 TCR beta sequences at a false discovery rate of 0.05 in a later analysis.

The cohort comprised around 700 healthy bone marrow donors. At the time of sampling, every cohort member was nominally healthy, though immune exposures that went unrecorded were likely present. The donor was CMV seronegative and was included in the group of under 450 seronegative cohort members. A peripheral blood sample was provided by each donor, and peripheral blood mononuclear cells were used for TCR beta sequencing. Genomic DNA extraction from the blood cell samples was performed with the Qiagen DNeasy Blood Extraction Kit. Turning to this clone: Its antigen target is currently unknown. There are no base qualities to consult, and no much larger clone falls within one base.

V and J lose 3 bases and 5 bases, and a span of 7 bases separates them. Reading from cysteine to phenylalanine, the CDR3 counts 12 amino acids. Kept here is only the CDR3 DNA, which spans 36 bases and is read in frame from base 1. CDR1 is given as SNHLY and CDR2 as FYNNEI, both from the germline V gene. The library relied on the immunoSEQ multiplex PCR assay. For the multiplex PCR, a mixture combining 60 forward primers for TCR Vbeta segments and 13 reverse primers for TCR Jbeta segments was used. Amplification of the CDR3 region of rearranged TCR beta genes was performed with a multiplex PCR assay on genomic DNA. On the Illumina HiSeq System, the amplified TCR beta libraries were sequenced as 87-base-pair reads. As for the authors' bioinformatics: In a later analysis, approximately 74 million unique TCR beta chains were counted across the 500 to 850 repertoires, and approximately 11 million of these chains were shared by at least two donors. To remove PCR and sequencing errors, raw reads were error-corrected and collapsed into unique sequences using a nearest-neighbor algorithm that merged closely related sequences. To assign V, D and J gene segments, CDR3 sequences were aligned to IMGT reference sequences. For a sequence to be retained, a match of at least six nucleotides was required to both a V gene segment and a J gene segment. Rearrangements were called productive when the CDR3 lacked stop codons and stayed in frame with V and J; all others were non-productive. CDR3 was defined according to IMGT convention as the region running from the second conserved V-encoded cysteine to the conserved J-encoded phenylalanine. Sequences without an unambiguous match to a single V gene segment were excluded from the earlier analysis of approximately 600 of the donors. In an earlier analysis of 450 to 750 of the donors, a V segment was called functional when productive rearrangements were above 56.7%, and segregating when the standard deviation between donors exceeded 5%. A statistical classification framework was built for diagnosing cytomegalovirus status from the catalog of TCR beta chain sequences. In a later analysis, V and J genes were assigned by comparing TCR nucleotide sequences against IMGT/GENE-DB human TR gene sequences. A later analysis assigned CDR3 sequences and most-parsimonious VDJ recombination scenarios with the TCRdist pipeline. In a later analysis, every TCR beta chain was defined by the combination of its CDR3 amino acid sequence and its V-gene family, and reads without a unique V-gene family were dropped. A later analysis removed roughly 590 highly shared, low-generation-probability nucleotide sequences to deal with suspected cross-contamination and a sequencing artifact. In a later analysis, a clonal expansion index was calculated for each public chain from normalized within-repertoire ranks of inferred template counts. A later analysis computed generation probabilities with a VDJ recombination model fitted to out-of-frame rearrangements, and checked the results against IGoR. A later analysis scored TCR-TCR, TCR-HLA and TCR-CMV co-occurrence with hypergeometric tests, applying a repertoire-size bias correction to TCR pairs. False discovery rates were estimated in a later analysis by permuting HLA or CMV assignments 20 times. A later analysis grouped co-occurring TCRs with DBSCAN, adding TCRdist sequence similarity when clustering within HLA-allele-positive subsets. Repertoires with fewer than 30,000 or more than 120,000 public chains, plus five repertoires with anomalous nucleotide sharing, were excluded from co-occurrence clustering. Entries here come from immuneACCESS through TCRdb and include only in-frame sequences with V and J called. Some clones fail to appear in such tables; in the studies checked, an unresolved V gene covers under half of the shortfall, and the cause of the remainder is unknown. V and J calls and clone size follow that table, whereas D and trimming were derived from the DNA. This sample comprises around 150,000 clones, 71% of them detected only once. The ten most abundant clones make up approximately 2.8% of the sample.

Rearrangement joined TRBV2 to TRBJ1-2; the D gene is possibly TRBD1, with 5 bases matching. Sequenced: PBMCs. The receptor comes from a woman in her 30s in good health and CMV-seronegative. The CDR3 region: CASSEGLYGYTF. The DNA sequence is given as TGTGCCAGCAGTGAGGGACTTTATGGCTACACCTTC. The reference TRBV2 and TRBJ1-2 proteins fill in what lies around the CDR3, so the full variable domain reads EPEVTQTPSHQVTQMGQEVILRCVPISNHLYFYWYRQILGQKVEFLVSFYNNEISEKSEIFDDQFSVERPDGSNFTLKIRSTKLEDSAMYFCASSEGLYGYTFGSGTRLTVV.